Each of the 9 T cell receptor beta chains below was sequenced from the same sample in a study of human T cells and chemical hapten exposure. TCRdb independently ran MiXCR on the RACE reads; one entry per CDR3 protein. The table shows 65,000 to 100,000 distinct CDR3 sequences, with less than 8% occurring only once. The time point was: patch test 2, 6 weeks after DPC sensitization. Treatment: therapeutic diphenylcyclopropenone sensitization with weekly scalp DPC. Sequences were derived from whole blood, sampled in connection with sensitization to the hapten diphenylcyclopropenone (DPC). These receptors all come from a woman in her twenties or thirties with alopecia areata. Some clones in this sample may be carry-over from other donors' samples.

This clonotype came up many times. This rearrangement joins TRBV5-1 to TRBJ1-2, with D uncertain. Per germline, CDR1 SGHRS and CDR2 YFSETQ. The CDR3 is made up of 12 amino acids. Trimming shortened V by 0 bases and J by 8 bases, and 8 bases separated the two germline ends. The CDR3 coding sequence is TGCGCCAGCAGCTTGGTAGGGTACGGCTACACCTTC. Protein product: CASSLVGYGYTF.

The V and J genes are TRBV29-1 and TRBJ2-2; no clear D gene. Trimming pared 4 bases from V and 7 bases from J, leaving 7 bases between. The CDR3 is 11 amino acids. Germline V gene lookup returns CDR1 SQVTM and CDR2 ANQGSEA. The CDR3 sequence is CSVGQNGELFF. The CDR3 DNA sequence: TGCAGCGTTGGCCAGAACGGGGAGCTGTTTTTT.

The V gene is TRBV12-3 or TRBV12-4, the J gene TRBJ1-6; TRBD1 agrees at 8 bases. Trimming at V came to 5 bases and at J to 2 bases, leaving 5 bases not matched to a gene. This CDR3 comprises 16 residues. This CDR3 is CASSPDRGAYNSPLHF. The CDR3 DNA follows: TGTGCCAGCAGTCCCGACAGGGGCGCCTATAATTCACCCCTCCACTTT.

The chain carries TRBV29-1 and TRBJ2-5, with no clear D. Trimming pared 7 bases from V and 4 bases from J, leaving 16 bases between. The CDR3 has 13 residues. Per germline, CDR1 SQVTM and CDR2 ANQGSEA. CDR3 DNA sequence: TGCAGCGCCCGACCCGAAATCGGAGAGACCCAGTACTTC. This codes for CSARPEIGETQYF.

This clonotype appeared a few times. This sequence joins TRBV10-3 and TRBJ2-7; the D gene is possibly TRBD2 (5 bases). The V and J ends lost 6 bases and 6 bases respectively, with 18 bases between them. Germline V gene lookup returns CDR1 ENHRY and CDR2 SYGVKD. This CDR3 has 14 amino acids. CDR3 coding DNA: TGTGCCATCAGCCCACCCCCCCTGGGGAGCGAGCAGTACTTC. This codes for CAISPPPLGSEQYF.

This clonotype has more than one count but fewer than ten. The rearrangement uses TRBV5-6 and TRBJ2-3; TRBD2 agrees at 8 bases. CDR3 length: 17 residues. J was trimmed by 0 bases and V by 1 base; bases with no gene match: 7. The germline V gene encodes CDR1 SGHDT and CDR2 YYEEEE. The CDR3 loop reads CASSLYSTSGSTDTQYF. The CDR3 bases are TGTGCCAGCAGCTTGTATTCCACTAGCGGAAGCACAGATACGCAGTATTTT. Complete variable domain (other parts from reference TRBV5-6 and TRBJ2-3): DAGVTQSPTHLIKTRGQQVTLRCSPKSGHDTVSWYQQALGQGPQFIFQYYEEEERQRGNFPDRFSGHQFPNYSSELNVNALLLGDSALYLCASSLYSTSGSTDTQYFGPGTRLTVL.

The V call is TRBV3-1, the J call TRBJ2-5, with D perhaps being TRBD1 or TRBD2 (6 bases each). Trimming cost V 6 bases and J 4 bases, with 21 bases left between them. The germline CDR1 and CDR2 sequences are LGHDT and YNNKEL (reference sequence). The CDR3 contains 16 residues. The CDR3 region is CASRKKNRGGRETQYF. The CDR3 region has the DNA TGTGCCAGCAGAAAAAAAAATAGAGGGGGGCGAGAGACCCAGTACTTC.

In its sample, this clonotype was seen many times. The gene calls are TRBV7-9 and TRBJ2-7, with unresolved D. The V end lost 7 bases, the J end lost 1 base, and 11 bases lay between the germline ends. CDR3 length: 13 amino acids. Germline values: CDR1 SEHNR, CDR2 FQNEAQ (reference sequence). CDR3 nucleotides: TGTGCCAGCACCCCTCCTAGTTCCTACGAGCAGTACTTC. The encoded protein is CASTPPSSYEQYF.

The table lists this clonotype with a few counts. The CDR3 sequence: CAWRGQGSSEAFF. CDR3 DNA: TGTGCCTGGAGGGGACAGGGGAGCTCTGAAGCTTTCTTT. The chain has TRBV30 and TRBJ1-1; TRBD1 agrees at 10 bases. J was trimmed by 6 bases and V by 3 bases; bases with no gene match: 4. Germline V CDR1 and CDR2: GTSNPN, SVGIG (reference sequence). The CDR3 extends over 13 amino acids.